The 16 T cell receptor beta chains listed next were all sequenced from one sample in a study of T cell changes during pregnancy in multiple sclerosis. Profiling relied on immunoSEQ multiplex PCR, and the TCRdb table lists in-frame clones only, not all of them. The profile shows approximately 83,000 clones, approximately 95% of them singletons. The sequencing used peripheral blood, collected in the first trimester of pregnancy. These TCRs come from a female donor with multiple sclerosis, enrolled in a pregnancy study.

The chain carries TRBV6-1 and TRBJ2-7, with 12 bases that match TRBD1. Per germline, CDR1 MNHNS and CDR2 SASEGT. The junction had 5 bases not matched to a gene; V was cut back by 4 bases and J by 4 bases. The length of the CDR3 is 15 residues. CDR3 DNA: TGTGCCAGCAGTGTCCGGGACAGGGGGCGGTACGAGCAGTACTTC. Its translation: CASSVRDRGRYEQYF.

This chain connects TRBV7-6 to TRBJ1-1; TRBD1 might be the D (6 bases). The V and J ends lost 5 bases and 6 bases respectively, with 10 bases between them. The length of the CDR3 is 12 residues. Per germline, CDR1 SGHVS and CDR2 FNYEAQ. CDR3 sequence: CASSTQGSEAFF. The CDR3 DNA is TGTGCCAGCAGCACCCAGGGGTCTGAAGCTTTCTTT.

The V gene is TRBV5-4, the J gene TRBJ2-2, with 9 bases aligning to TRBD1. J lost 4 bases, V lost 4 bases, and 8 bases had no gene match. Germline-derived CDR1 and CDR2 are SGHNT and YYREEE (reference sequence). The CDR3 has 16 residues. This CDR3 reads CASSLLTGGSTGELFF. CDR3 nucleotide sequence: TGTGCCAGCAGCCTGCTGACAGGGGGATCCACCGGGGAGCTGTTTTTT.

The V and J genes are TRBV5-4 and TRBJ2-4; TRBD2 aligns across 8 bases. V was pared by 4 bases and J by 4 bases, with 10 bases of the junction left unmatched. The CDR3 is 16 residues long. Germline CDR1 and CDR2: SGHNT and YYREEE (reference sequence). The CDR3 DNA is TGTGCCAGCAGCCCGGGAGGGGGGGCGATAAAAAACATTCAGTACTTC. It specifies CASSPGGGAIKNIQYF.

The CDR3 DNA sequence: TGCAGCGTTCCGGGGGTCATGCAAGAGACCCAGTACTTC. It codes for CSVPGVMQETQYF. This sequence joins TRBV29-1 and TRBJ2-5, with TRBD2 as a possible D gene (6 bases). The CDR3 sequence is 13 residues long. Germline-derived CDR1 and CDR2 are SQVTM and ANQGSEA. V was cut by 5 bases and J by 2 bases, with 12 bases left in between.

The gene calls are TRBV29-1 and TRBJ2-7; TRBD1 might be the D (5 bases). The CDR3 is made up of 13 amino acids. Trimming took 0 bases from V and 4 from J, leaving 10 bases between them. Germline assignment: CDR1 SQVTM and CDR2 ANQGSEA. CDR3 DNA sequence: TGCAGCGTTGAAGATCTGGCAGGGTACGAGCAGTACTTC. As protein: CSVEDLAGYEQYF.

The chain carries TRBV7-9 and TRBJ2-7, with 8 bases matching TRBD1. After removal of 4 bases from V and 5 bases from J, the junction contained 10 bases not matched to a gene. The germline gives CDR1 SEHNR, CDR2 FQNEAQ (reference sequence). The CDR3 runs to 15 residues. CDR3 nucleotide sequence: TGTGCCAGCAGCTCCCGGGACAGGCCCCTAGACGAGCAGTACTTC. This sequence encodes CASSSRDRPLDEQYF. The full variable domain, rest sourced from reference TRBV7-9 and TRBJ2-7, is DTGVSQNPRHKITKRGQNVTFRCDPISEHNRLYWYRQTLGQGPEFLTYFQNEAQLEKSRLLSDRFSAERPKGSFSTLEIQRTEQGDSAMYLCASSSRDRPLDEQYFGPGTRLTVT.

J is TRBJ2-3 and V is TRBV30, with D perhaps TRBD1 (6 bases). The CDR3 contains 14 residues. Trimming pared 5 bases from V and 8 bases from J, leaving 20 bases between. Germline CDR1 and CDR2: GTSNPN and SVGIG (reference sequence). The CDR3 spells CAWQPGVPQSTQYF. The CDR3 nucleotides read TGTGCCTGGCAGCCAGGGGTTCCCCAGAGTACGCAGTATTTT. Variable domain in full (rest from reference TRBV30 and TRBJ2-3): SQTIHQWPATLVQPVGSPLSLECTVEGTSNPNLYWYRQAAGRGLQLLFYSVGIGQISSEVPQNLSASRPQDRQFILSSKKLLLSDSGFYLCAWQPGVPQSTQYFGPGTRLTVL.

This clone was counted once. The V call is TRBV6-5, the J call TRBJ1-2; 9 bases are a match to TRBD1. From germline, CDR1 is MNHEY and CDR2 SVGAGI. This CDR3 contains 15 residues. V lost 4 bases and J lost 8; bases outside the gene matches: 11. The CDR3 DNA sequence: TGTGCCAGCAGTTCCTTCACCTCAGGGACAGGGGGCTACACCTTC. As protein: CASSSFTSGTGGYTF.

The chain has TRBV9 and TRBJ2-1, with TRBD1 identical over 8 bases. The CDR3 totals 15 residues. Trimming at V came to 4 bases and at J to 4 bases, leaving 7 bases not matched to a gene. The germline V gene has CDR1 SGDLS and CDR2 YYNGEE. This chain's CDR3 is CASSLATGAYNEQFF. CDR3 nucleotides: TGTGCCAGCAGCTTAGCGACAGGGGCTTACAATGAGCAGTTCTTC.

The V and J genes are TRBV2 and TRBJ1-1; TRBD1 matches 9 bases. With V trimmed by 4 bases and J by 6 bases, 6 bases remained unmatched. Per germline, CDR1 SNHLY and CDR2 FYNNEI. The CDR3 consists of 14 residues. CDR3 coding DNA: TGTGCCAGCAGTGCAGAGACAGGGGGTGCTGAAGCTTTCTTT. Residues: CASSAETGGAEAFF.

The chain carries TRBV6-1 and TRBJ1-2, with 12 bases identical to TRBD1. This CDR3 is built from 17 residues. The germline V gene encodes CDR1 MNHNS and CDR2 SASEGT. With 2 bases clipped from V and 5 bases from J, the junction kept 9 bases outside the gene matches. In nucleotides, the CDR3 is TGTGCCAGCAGTGAAACTACCCGGGACAGGGGGCAATATGGCTACACCTTC. It encodes CASSETTRDRGQYGYTF.

The V call is TRBV29-1, the J call TRBJ2-1, with 10 bases identical to TRBD1. V lost 6 bases, J lost 1 base, and 3 bases stayed unmatched. Germline V lookup: CDR1 SQVTM, CDR2 ANQGSEA. The CDR3 has 14 amino acids. CDR3 region: CSVLGQGSYNEQFF. In nucleotides, the CDR3 is TGCAGCGTGCTGGGACAGGGGTCCTACAATGAGCAGTTCTTC.

V gene TRBV21-1 combines with J gene TRBJ2-3; the table's D call of TRBD1 was not tested on the DNA. TRBV21-1 is given as a pseudogene. The length of the CDR3 is 20 residues. In nucleotides, the CDR3 is TGTGCCAGCAGCAAAGCTCTAAAGAAAACAGGGGGCCGCTTCACAGATACGCAGTATTTT. Translated: CASSKALKKTGGRFTDTQYF.

The count of this clone is one. This chain's CDR3 is CASSQEIPGNTEAFF. The CDR3, as DNA: TGCGCCAGCAGCCAAGAAATCCCTGGCAACACTGAAGCTTTCTTT. The chain has TRBV4-1 and TRBJ1-1; no firm D call. The CDR3 totals 15 residues. CDR1 and CDR2 from the germline V gene are MGHRA and YSYEKL. Between the trimmed V and J ends, which lost 0 bases and 2 bases, there was a span of 10 bases.

This clone was observed a single time. The rearrangement joins TRBV5-8 to TRBJ1-1; TRBD1 matches at 10 bases. Germline V CDR1 and CDR2: SGHTS, YDEGEE. The CDR3 consists of 15 residues. V shed 0 bases, J shed 6 bases, and the junction held 5 bases outside the gene matches. This CDR3 is CASSLVGQGSPEAFF. In DNA form, the CDR3 reads TGTGCCAGCAGCTTGGTGGGACAGGGGTCGCCTGAAGCTTTCTTT.